This TCR beta chain emerged from a study of cytomegalovirus exposure and HLA in healthy donors. Study findings and constraints: Rates of TCR association differed by HLA locus in a later analysis, with DRB1 highest and HLA-C lowest. Accurate prediction of HLA-A and HLA-B alleles (for most subjects) was reportedly achieved from TCR beta sequences.

It was healthy bone marrow donors who served as donors. Turning to this clone: What it recognizes is unknown.

The CDR3 contains 12 residues. CDR1 and CDR2 (germline): MDHEN, SYDVKM. Between the trimmed V and J ends, which lost 6 bases and 7 bases, there was a span of 12 bases. The PCR employed 60 Vbeta primers together with 13 Jbeta primers. Produced via immunoSEQ multiplex PCR; TCRdb's table is partial and in-frame only. The sample has roughly 130,000 clones; 50% to 75% are singletons. The receptor was derived from a woman aged 35 to 49 in good health and CMV-seropositive. The chain uses TRBV28 and TRBJ1-2; the D gene is possibly TRBD1 (6 bases). The sample taken for sequencing was PBMCs. This CDR3 is CASRIQGCGYTF. CDR3 DNA: TGTGCCAGCAGAATACAGGGCTGTGGCTACACCTTC.